This T cell receptor beta chain was identified in a study of vaccination and CD4 T cells after COVID-19. Study-wide background: Nasal swab PCR had shown SARS-CoV-2 positivity in the convalescent patients (roughly 10 mild cases, one severe case). Cells were stimulated with overlapping spike peptide pools from SARS-CoV-2, HCoV-NL63, HCoV-OC43 and HCoV-229E. Control cultures received a CEFX pool, an HIV-1 Nef pool, or no peptide.

The Oncomine TCR Beta short-read assay sequenced DNA from cultured CD4+ T cells. Using its own MiXCR run on the PCR reads, TCRdb lists one record per CDR3 protein. The sample holds over 12,000 distinct CDR3 sequences, approximately 30% seen once. With respect to this clonotype: Its antigen remains unidentified.

Indicated treatment: approximately nine-day PBMC culture with coronavirus spike peptide pools or control peptides (ViraFEST assay). Whole-study findings and limits: Sampling was limited to relatively few convalescent patients, with no early post-infection timepoints studied.

The receptor was derived from a human donor who had recovered from COVID-19. Sample: CD4+ T cells from blood, cultured in vitro, taken after SARS-CoV-2 vaccination.

The CDR3 is CSARELITGELFF. The CDR3 DNA follows: TGCAGTGCTAGAGAGCTAATCACCGGGGAGCTGTTTTTT. The chain joins TRBV20-1 to TRBJ2-2; D is uncertain. CDR3 length equals 13 residues. V lost 0 bases and J 4 bases, leaving 6 bases between the germline ends. Germline CDR1 DFQATT, CDR2 SNEGSKA (reference sequence).